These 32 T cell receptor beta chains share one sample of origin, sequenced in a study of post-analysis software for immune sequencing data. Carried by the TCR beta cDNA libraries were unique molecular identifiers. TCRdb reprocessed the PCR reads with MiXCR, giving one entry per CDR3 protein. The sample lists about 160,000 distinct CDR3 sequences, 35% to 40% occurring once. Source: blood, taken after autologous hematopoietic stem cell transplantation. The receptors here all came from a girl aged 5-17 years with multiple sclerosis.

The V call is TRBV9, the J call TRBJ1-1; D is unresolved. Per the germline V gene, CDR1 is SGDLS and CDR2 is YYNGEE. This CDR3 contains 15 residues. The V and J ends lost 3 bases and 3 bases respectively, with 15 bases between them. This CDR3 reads CASSESPDGDTEAFF. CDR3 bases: TGTGCCAGCAGCGAGTCCCCTGACGGGGACACTGAAGCTTTCTTT.

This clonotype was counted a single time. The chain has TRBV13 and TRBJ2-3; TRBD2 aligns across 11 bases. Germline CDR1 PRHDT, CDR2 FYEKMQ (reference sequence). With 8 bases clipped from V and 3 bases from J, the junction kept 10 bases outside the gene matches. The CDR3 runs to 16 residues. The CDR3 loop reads CASASSGRRRTDTQYF. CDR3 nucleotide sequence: TGTGCCAGCGCCTCTAGCGGGAGGCGGAGAACAGATACGCAGTATTTT.

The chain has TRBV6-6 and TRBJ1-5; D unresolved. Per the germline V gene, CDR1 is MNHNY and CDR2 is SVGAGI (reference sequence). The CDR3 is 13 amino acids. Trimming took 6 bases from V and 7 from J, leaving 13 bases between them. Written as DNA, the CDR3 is TGTGCCAGCAGCCCCAACCACTCCCAGCCCCAGCATTTT. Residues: CASSPNHSQPQHF.

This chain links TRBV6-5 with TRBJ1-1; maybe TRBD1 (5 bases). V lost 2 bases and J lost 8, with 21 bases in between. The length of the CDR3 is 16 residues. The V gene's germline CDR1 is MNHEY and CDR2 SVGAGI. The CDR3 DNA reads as TGTGCCAGCAGTTACCTGGGGGTTGGGCCTCGGCGAGAAGCTTTCTTT. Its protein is CASSYLGVGPRREAFF.

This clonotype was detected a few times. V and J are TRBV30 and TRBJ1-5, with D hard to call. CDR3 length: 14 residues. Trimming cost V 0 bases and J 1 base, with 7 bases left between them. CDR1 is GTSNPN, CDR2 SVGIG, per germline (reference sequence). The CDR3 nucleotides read TGTGCCTGGAGTGTGGGGAGGAGCAATCAGCCCCAGCATTTT. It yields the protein CAWSVGRSNQPQHF.

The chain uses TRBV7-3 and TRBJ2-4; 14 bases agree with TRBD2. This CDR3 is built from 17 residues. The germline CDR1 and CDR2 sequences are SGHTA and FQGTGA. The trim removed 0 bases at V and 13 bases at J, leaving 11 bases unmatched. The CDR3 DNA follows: TGTGCCAGCAGCTTAACGGGACTAGCGGGGGACCCTCTGGAGCAGTACTTC. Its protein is CASSLTGLAGDPLEQYF. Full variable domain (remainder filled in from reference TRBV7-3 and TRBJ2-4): GAGVSQTPSNKVTEKGKYVELRCDPISGHTALYWYRQSLGQGPEFLIYFQGTGAADDSGLPNDRFFAVRPEGSVSTLKIQRTERGDSAVYLCASSLTGLAGDPLEQYFGAGTRLSVL.

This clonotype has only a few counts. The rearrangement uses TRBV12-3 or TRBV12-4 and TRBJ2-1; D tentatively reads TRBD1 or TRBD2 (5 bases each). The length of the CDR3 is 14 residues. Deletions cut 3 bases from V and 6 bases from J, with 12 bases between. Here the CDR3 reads CASSLRGQGNEQFF. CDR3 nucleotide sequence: TGTGCCAGCAGTTTGAGGGGTCAGGGCAATGAGCAGTTCTTC.

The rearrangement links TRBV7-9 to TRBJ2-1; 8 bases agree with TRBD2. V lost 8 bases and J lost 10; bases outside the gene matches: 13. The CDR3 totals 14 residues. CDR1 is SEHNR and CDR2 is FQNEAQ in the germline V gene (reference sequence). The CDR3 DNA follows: TGTGCCAGCCGCGGGCTAGCGGGTCCTAGGGAGCAGTTCTTC. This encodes CASRGLAGPREQFF. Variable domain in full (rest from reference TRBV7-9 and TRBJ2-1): DTGVSQNPRHKITKRGQNVTFRCDPISEHNRLYWYRQTLGQGPEFLTYFQNEAQLEKSRLLSDRFSAERPKGSFSTLEIQRTEQGDSAMYLCASRGLAGPREQFFGPGTRLTVL.

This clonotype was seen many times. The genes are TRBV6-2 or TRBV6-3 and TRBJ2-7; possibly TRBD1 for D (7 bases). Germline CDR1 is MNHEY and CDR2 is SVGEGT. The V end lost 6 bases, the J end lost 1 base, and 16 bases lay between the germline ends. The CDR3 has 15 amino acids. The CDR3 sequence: CASRLDREASYEQYF. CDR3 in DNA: TGTGCCAGCAGGCTTGACAGGGAGGCTTCCTACGAGCAGTACTTC.

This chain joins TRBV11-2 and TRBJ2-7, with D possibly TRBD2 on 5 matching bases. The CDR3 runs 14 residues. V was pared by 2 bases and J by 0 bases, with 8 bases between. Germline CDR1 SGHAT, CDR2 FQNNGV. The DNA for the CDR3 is TGTGCCAGCAGCTTAAGAGGGCCCTCCTACGAGCAGTACTTC. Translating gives CASSLRGPSYEQYF. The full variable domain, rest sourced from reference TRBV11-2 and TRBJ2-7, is EAGVAQSPRYKIIEKRQSVAFWCNPISGHATLYWYQQILGQGPKLLIQFQNNGVVDDSQLPKDRFSAERLKGVDSTLKIQPAKLEDSAVYLCASSLRGPSYEQYFGPGTRLTVT.

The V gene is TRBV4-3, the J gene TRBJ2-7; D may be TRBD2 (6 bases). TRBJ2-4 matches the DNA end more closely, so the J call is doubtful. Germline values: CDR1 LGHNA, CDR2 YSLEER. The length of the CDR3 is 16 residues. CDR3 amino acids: CASSQAFESQEGIQYF. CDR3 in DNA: TGCGCCAGCAGCCAAGCGTTCGAAAGCCAGGAGGGCATTCAGTACTTC.

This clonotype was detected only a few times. The CDR3, as DNA: TGCGCCAGCAGCCCGCGGACAGCGAACACTGAAGCTTTCTTT. It codes for CASSPRTANTEAFF. V is TRBV5-1 and J is TRBJ1-1; possibly TRBD1 for D (6 bases). The length of the CDR3 is 14 residues. Germline-derived CDR1 and CDR2 are SGHRS and YFSETQ. V shed 4 bases and J shed 1 base, with 11 bases lying between them.

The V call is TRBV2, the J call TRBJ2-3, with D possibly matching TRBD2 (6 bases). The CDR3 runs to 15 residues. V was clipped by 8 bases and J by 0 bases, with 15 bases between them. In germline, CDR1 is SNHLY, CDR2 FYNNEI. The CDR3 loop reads CASCQEGTSTDTQYF. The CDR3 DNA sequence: TGTGCCAGCTGTCAGGAGGGGACTAGCACAGATACGCAGTATTTT.

CDR3 nucleotides: TGCGCCAGCAGACATGGACAGGGGAGTAATGAAAAACTGTTTTTT. Translated, it gives CASRHGQGSNEKLFF. The chain couples TRBV5-1 to TRBJ1-4, with TRBD1 matching 9 bases. The CDR3 sequence is 15 residues long. V dropped 5 bases and J dropped 4; count of bases not matched to a gene: 6. The germline CDR1 and CDR2 sequences are SGHRS and YFSETQ.

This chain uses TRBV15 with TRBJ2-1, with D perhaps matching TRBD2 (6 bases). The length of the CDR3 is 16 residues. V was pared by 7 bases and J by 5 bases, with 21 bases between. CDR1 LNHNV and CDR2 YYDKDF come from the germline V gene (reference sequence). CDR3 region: CATTQEGWRDDNEQFF. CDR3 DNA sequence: TGTGCCACCACCCAGGAGGGCTGGCGGGATGACAATGAGCAGTTCTTC.

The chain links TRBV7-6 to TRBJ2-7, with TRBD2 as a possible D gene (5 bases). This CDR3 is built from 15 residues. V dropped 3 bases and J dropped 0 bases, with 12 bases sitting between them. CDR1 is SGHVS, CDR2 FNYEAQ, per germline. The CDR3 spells CASSFDAGPSYEQYF. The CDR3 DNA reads TGTGCCAGCAGCTTTGACGCGGGCCCCTCCTACGAGCAGTACTTC.

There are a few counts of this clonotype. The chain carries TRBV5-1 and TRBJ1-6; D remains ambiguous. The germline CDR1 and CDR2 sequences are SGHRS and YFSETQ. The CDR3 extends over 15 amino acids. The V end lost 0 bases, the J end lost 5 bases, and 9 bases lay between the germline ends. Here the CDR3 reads CASSLVGKNNSPLHF. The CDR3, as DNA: TGCGCCAGCAGCTTGGTAGGGAAGAATAATTCACCCCTCCACTTT.

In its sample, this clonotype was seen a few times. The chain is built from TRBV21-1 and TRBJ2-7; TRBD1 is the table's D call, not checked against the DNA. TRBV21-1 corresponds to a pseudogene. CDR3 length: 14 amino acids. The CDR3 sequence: CASSKGGTGYEQYF. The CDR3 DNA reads TGTGCCAGCAGCAAAGGGGGGACAGGATACGAGCAGTACTTC.

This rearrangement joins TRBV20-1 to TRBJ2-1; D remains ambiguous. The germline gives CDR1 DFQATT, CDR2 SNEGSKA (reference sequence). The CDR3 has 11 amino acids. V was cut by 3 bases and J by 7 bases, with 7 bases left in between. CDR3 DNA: TGCAGTGCTAGTAGATCGAATGAGCAGTTCTTC. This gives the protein CSASRSNEQFF.

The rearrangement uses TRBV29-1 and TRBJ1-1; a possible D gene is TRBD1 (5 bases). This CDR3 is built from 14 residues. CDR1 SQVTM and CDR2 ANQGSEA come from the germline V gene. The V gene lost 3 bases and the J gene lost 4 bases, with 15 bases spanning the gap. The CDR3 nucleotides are TGCAGCGTTGAGCGTCAGGGAGGTGGCACTGAAGCTTTCTTT. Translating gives CSVERQGGGTEAFF.

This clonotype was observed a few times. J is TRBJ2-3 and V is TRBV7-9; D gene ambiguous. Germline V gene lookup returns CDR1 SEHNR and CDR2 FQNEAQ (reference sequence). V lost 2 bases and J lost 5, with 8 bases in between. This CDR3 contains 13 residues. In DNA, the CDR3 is TGTGCCAGCAGCTTATTATCTGTAGATACGCAGTATTTT. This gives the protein CASSLLSVDTQYF.

For the CDR3, the DNA is TGTGCCAGCAGCTCAGGGACTAGCGGGAGAGGGGGCTCCTACGAGCAGTACTTC. Amino acids: CASSSGTSGRGGSYEQYF. The chain joins TRBV6-1 to TRBJ2-7, with 14 positions matching TRBD2. In germline, CDR1 is MNHNS, CDR2 SASEGT. CDR3 length: 18 amino acids. The V segment lost 6 bases and the J segment 0 bases; nucleotides outside the gene matches: 10.

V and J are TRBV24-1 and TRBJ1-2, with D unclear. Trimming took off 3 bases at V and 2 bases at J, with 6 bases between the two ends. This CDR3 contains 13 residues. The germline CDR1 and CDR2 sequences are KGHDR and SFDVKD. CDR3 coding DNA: TGTGCCACCAGTGATGGCCACAACTATGGCTACACCTTC. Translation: CATSDGHNYGYTF.

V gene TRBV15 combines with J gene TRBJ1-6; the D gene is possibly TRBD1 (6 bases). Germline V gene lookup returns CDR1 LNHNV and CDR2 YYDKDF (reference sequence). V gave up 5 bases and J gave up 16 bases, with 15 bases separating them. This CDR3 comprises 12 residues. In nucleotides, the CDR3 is TGTGCCACCAGCGCGCCGACAGGACGACTCCACTTT. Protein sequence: CATSAPTGRLHF. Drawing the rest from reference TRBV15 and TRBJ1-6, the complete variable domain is DAMVIQNPRYQVTQFGKPVTLSCSQTLNHNVMYWYQQKSSQAPKLLFHYYDKDFNNEADTPDNFQSRRPNTSFCFLDIRSPGLGDTAMYLCATSAPTGRLHFGNGTRLTVT.

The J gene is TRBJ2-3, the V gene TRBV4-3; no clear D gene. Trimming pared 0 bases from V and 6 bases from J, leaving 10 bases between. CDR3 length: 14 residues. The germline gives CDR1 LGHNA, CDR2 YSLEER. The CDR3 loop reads CASSQDRHVDTQYF. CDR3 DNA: TGCGCCAGCAGCCAAGATCGTCACGTCGATACGCAGTATTTT.

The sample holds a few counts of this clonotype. The CDR3, as DNA: TGTGCCAGCAGCCAGACGGCCGGGGGTGAAGCTTTCTTT. Protein sequence: CASSQTAGGEAFF. The chain recombines TRBV3-1 with TRBJ1-1; TRBD1 might be the D (5 bases). The CDR3 is made up of 13 amino acids. The germline gives CDR1 LGHDT, CDR2 YNNKEL (reference sequence). V lost 3 bases to trimming and J lost 7 bases, with 12 bases between them.

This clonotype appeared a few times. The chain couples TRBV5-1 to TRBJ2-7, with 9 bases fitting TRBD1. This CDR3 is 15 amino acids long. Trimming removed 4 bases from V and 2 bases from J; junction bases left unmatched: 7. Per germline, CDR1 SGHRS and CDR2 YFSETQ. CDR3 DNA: TGCGCCAGCAGCGCAACCGGGACAGGGACCTACGAGCAGTACTTC. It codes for CASSATGTGTYEQYF.

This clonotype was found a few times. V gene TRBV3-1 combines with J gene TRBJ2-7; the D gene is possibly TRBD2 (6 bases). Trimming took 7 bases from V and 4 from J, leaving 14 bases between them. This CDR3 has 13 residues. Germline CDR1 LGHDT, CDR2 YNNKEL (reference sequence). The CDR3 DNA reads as TGTGCCAGCACCCAGGTTGGGGGGTACGAGCAGTACTTC. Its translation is CASTQVGGYEQYF.

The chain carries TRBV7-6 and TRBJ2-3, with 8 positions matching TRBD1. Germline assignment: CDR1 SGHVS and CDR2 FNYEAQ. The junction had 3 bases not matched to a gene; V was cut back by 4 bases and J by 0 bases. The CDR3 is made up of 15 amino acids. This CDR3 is CASSSRTGSTDTQYF. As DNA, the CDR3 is TGTGCCAGCAGCTCAAGGACAGGGAGCACAGATACGCAGTATTTT.

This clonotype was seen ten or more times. In nucleotides, the CDR3 is TGTGCCAGCAGCTTGGACCACGGACCGGGGGAAGAGACCCAGTACTTC. This sequence encodes CASSLDHGPGEETQYF. J is TRBJ2-5 and V is TRBV5-6, with TRBD2 as a possible D gene (6 bases). This CDR3 is 16 amino acids long. Deletions cut 0 bases from V and 3 bases from J, with 15 bases between. The germline V gene has CDR1 SGHDT and CDR2 YYEEEE.

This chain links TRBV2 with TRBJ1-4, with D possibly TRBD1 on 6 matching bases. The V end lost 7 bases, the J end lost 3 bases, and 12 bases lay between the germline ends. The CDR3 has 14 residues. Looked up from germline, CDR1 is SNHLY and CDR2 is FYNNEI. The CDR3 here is CASITGHANEKLFF. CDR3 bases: TGTGCCAGCATCACGGGACACGCTAATGAAAAACTGTTTTTT.

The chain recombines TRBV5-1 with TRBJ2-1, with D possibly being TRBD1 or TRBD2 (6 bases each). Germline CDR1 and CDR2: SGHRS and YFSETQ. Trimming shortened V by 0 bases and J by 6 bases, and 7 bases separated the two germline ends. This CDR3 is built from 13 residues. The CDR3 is CASSLEGGNEQFF. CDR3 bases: TGCGCCAGCAGCTTGGAGGGGGGCAATGAGCAGTTCTTC.